One T cell receptor (beta chain) is described in this entry. The antigen is unknown. From germline, CDR1 is SGHAT and CDR2 FQNNGV. Deletions cut 1 base from V and 6 bases from J, with 13 bases between. The CDR3 length is 14 residues. TCRdb fed the 5' RACE reads into MiXCR, producing one record per CDR3 protein. The sample includes under 350,000 distinct CDR3 sequences, about 16% seen only once; the top ten take around a fifth. This sample is part of a study of T-cell memory formation after mild COVID-19. Study-wide background: TCR clustering was largely donor specific. Study-level results: Clones that shrank (day 15 to 85) were balanced CD4/CD8, whereas later expanders leaned CD4+.

The sample taken for sequencing was PBMCs or a T cell subset sorted from them (not recorded which). The TCR comes from a man aged 18 to 30 who had mild COVID-19 (a few samples of this study predate the infection). Cell type and time point are not known. The chain couples TRBV11-2 to TRBJ2-7, with a possible D match to TRBD1 (5 bases). Here the CDR3 DNA reads TGTGCCAGCAGCTTAGGAGGTGGGGCCCGCGAGCAGTACTTC. Protein sequence: CASSLGGGAREQYF.